These T cell receptor beta chains were read from a single sample in a study of blood T cell repertoires in COVID-19. Method: immunoSEQ multiplex PCR; TCRdb's copy keeps in-frame clones and lacks some. This sample has about 140,000 clones, with about 86% found just once. What was sequenced was peripheral blood. These receptors were obtained from a woman aged 55 to 70 with acute or convalescent COVID-19. CDR3s include the opening cysteine and the closing phenylalanine or tryptophan. The D gene is left open where the match is weak. Where a row states a size, it is once, few, many or the class of an expanded clone; other rows omit it.

D gene: -
clone size: few
J gene: TRBJ2-2
V gene: TRBV7-7
CDR3 DNA: TGTGCTAGCAGTTCCGGACTCACCGGGGAGCTGTTTTTT
CDR3 protein: CASSSGLTGELFF

D gene: -
clone size: -
J gene: TRBJ2-2
V gene: TRBV5-1
CDR3 DNA: TGCGCCAGCAGCTTGGAAGGGGGGGCCCCCGCCGGGGAGCTGTTTTTT
CDR3 protein: CASSLEGGAPAGELFF

D gene: -
clone size: -
J gene: TRBJ2-3
V gene: TRBV24-1
CDR3 DNA: TGTGCCACCAGTGAATCGACAGCCACAGATACGCAGTATTTT
CDR3 protein: CATSESTATDTQYF

D gene: TRBD2
clone size: -
J gene: TRBJ2-3
V gene: TRBV11-2
CDR3 DNA: TGTGCCAGCAGCTTAACGGGACTAGCGGGGGGGATAGATACGCAGTATTTT
CDR3 protein: CASSLTGLAGGIDTQYF

D gene: TRBD1
clone size: -
J gene: TRBJ2-7
V gene: TRBV6-5
CDR3 DNA: TGTGCCAGCAGTTATTCTCGCCAGGGGGCCTACGAGCAGTACTTC
CDR3 protein: CASSYSRQGAYEQYF

D gene: TRBD1
clone size: -
J gene: TRBJ2-1
V gene: TRBV19
CDR3 DNA: TGTGCCAGTAGTGCCTGGGGGGGACAGGGCTTTTCGGGTGAGCAGTTCTTC
CDR3 protein: CASSAWGGQGFSGEQFF

D gene: TRBD1
clone size: few
J gene: TRBJ2-7
V gene: TRBV6-6
CDR3 DNA: TGTGCCAGCAGGGCCGGGACAGGGGTGGGGGAGCAGTACTTC
CDR3 protein: CASRAGTGVGEQYF

D gene: -
clone size: -
J gene: TRBJ2-1
V gene: TRBV5-5
CDR3 DNA: TGTGCCAGCAGCTTGGACAGTCCCCCCGATGAGCAGTTCTTC
CDR3 protein: CASSLDSPPDEQFF

D gene: -
clone size: -
J gene: TRBJ2-2
V gene: TRBV11-2
CDR3 DNA: TGTGCCAGCAGCTCCTGGACATTCGGTCAGAACACCGGGGAGCTGTTTTTT
CDR3 protein: CASSSWTFGQNTGELFF

D gene: -
clone size: -
J gene: TRBJ2-2
V gene: TRBV5-6
CDR3 DNA: TGTGCCAGCAGCTTTAAAGGGGTGAACACCGGGGAGCTGTTTTTT
CDR3 protein: CASSFKGVNTGELFF

D gene: -
clone size: -
J gene: TRBJ2-3
V gene: TRBV5-6
CDR3 DNA: TGTGCCAGCAGCTTGTGGCGGAGTGGGGATACGCAGTATTTT
CDR3 protein: CASSLWRSGDTQYF

D gene: -
clone size: -
J gene: TRBJ2-3
V gene: TRBV6-5
CDR3 DNA: TGTGCCAGCCGAGCCGGGACTTCGTCTAGGAATACGCAGTATTTT
CDR3 protein: CASRAGTSSRNTQYF

D gene: TRBD1
clone size: -
J gene: TRBJ1-5
V gene: TRBV12-3/TRBV12-4
CDR3 DNA: TGTGCCAGCAGCGGGACAGGGTATCAGCCCCAGCATTTT
CDR3 protein: CASSGTGYQPQHF

D gene: -
clone size: -
J gene: TRBJ2-7
V gene: TRBV12-3/TRBV12-4
CDR3 DNA: TGTGCCAGCAGTTTAGTTGGGAGCTACGAGCAGTACTTC
CDR3 protein: CASSLVGSYEQYF

D gene: TRBD2
clone size: -
J gene: TRBJ2-3
V gene: TRBV2
CDR3 DNA: TGTGCCAGCAGTGAATGGCTAGCGGGGGGCCGCCCTAGCACAGATACGCAGTATTTT
CDR3 protein: CASSEWLAGGRPSTDTQYF

D gene: -
clone size: -
J gene: TRBJ1-1
V gene: TRBV28
CDR3 DNA: TGTGCCAGCAGTTCCAGGAACACTGAAGCTTTCTTT
CDR3 protein: CASSSRNTEAFF

D gene: TRBD1
clone size: -
J gene: TRBJ2-7
V gene: TRBV7-2
CDR3 DNA: TGTGCCAGCACCCCTTTTACAGGGGCCTACGAGCAGTACTTC
CDR3 protein: CASTPFTGAYEQYF

D gene: TRBD1
clone size: -
J gene: TRBJ1-4
V gene: TRBV10-3
CDR3 DNA: TGTGCCATTCAGGGGGCGCGGGATGAAAAACTGTTTTTT
CDR3 protein: CAIQGARDEKLFF

D gene: TRBD2
clone size: -
J gene: TRBJ2-2
V gene: TRBV27
CDR3 DNA: TGTGCCAGCAGTGGCGTGGCGGGGGGGCATGACACCGGGGAGCTGTTTTTT
CDR3 protein: CASSGVAGGHDTGELFF

D gene: -
clone size: -
J gene: TRBJ1-6
V gene: TRBV6-6
CDR3 DNA: TGTGCCAGCAGTTACGGGGACCGAGGGGGAACCCTCCACTTT
CDR3 protein: CASSYGDRGGTLHF

D gene: TRBD2
clone size: -
J gene: TRBJ2-3
V gene: TRBV5-4
CDR3 DNA: TGTGCCAGCAGCTTGGGCGGACTAGCGGGGGGGCTGGGCACAGATACGCAGTATTTT
CDR3 protein: CASSLGGLAGGLGTDTQYF

D gene: TRBD2
clone size: -
J gene: TRBJ2-7
V gene: TRBV5-1
CDR3 DNA: TGCGCCAGCAGCCTGGGTAGCGGGGGGGCTGTCTTC
CDR3 protein: CASSLGSGGAVF

D gene: TRBD2
clone size: -
J gene: TRBJ2-7
V gene: TRBV3-1/TRBV3-2
CDR3 DNA: TGTGCCAGCAGCCGCGGCGGGGGGCTCTACGAGCAGTACTTC
CDR3 protein: CASSRGGGLYEQYF

D gene: TRBD1
clone size: once
J gene: TRBJ2-5
V gene: TRBV10-1
CDR3 DNA: TGCGCCAGCAGTCGGGACAGGGGGTACCAAGAGACCCAGTACTTC
CDR3 protein: CASSRDRGYQETQYF

D gene: -
clone size: once
J gene: TRBJ2-2
V gene: TRBV7-3
CDR3 DNA: TGTGCCAGCAGCTTAACCCGGGACTCCAACACCGGGGAGCTGTTTTTT
CDR3 protein: CASSLTRDSNTGELFF

D gene: -
clone size: -
J gene: TRBJ2-7
V gene: TRBV12-3/TRBV12-4
CDR3 DNA: TGTGCCAGCAGTTCAGGGGATTTCGACGAGCAGTACTTC
CDR3 protein: CASSSGDFDEQYF

D gene: -
clone size: -
J gene: TRBJ1-5
V gene: TRBV19
CDR3 DNA: TGTGCCAGTAGTCCAGGACCCGGAGGGCAGCCCCAGCATTTT
CDR3 protein: CASSPGPGGQPQHF

D gene: TRBD2
clone size: -
J gene: TRBJ2-1
V gene: TRBV5-1
CDR3 DNA: TGCGCCAGCAGCTTATTAGCGGGGACGCGGTACAATGAGCAGTTCTTC
CDR3 protein: CASSLLAGTRYNEQFF

D gene: -
clone size: -
J gene: TRBJ2-7
V gene: TRBV27
CDR3 DNA: TGTGCCAGCAGTTTAAGGGGGAAAGTGCACGAGCAGTACTTC
CDR3 protein: CASSLRGKVHEQYF

D gene: TRBD1
clone size: few
J gene: TRBJ2-7
V gene: TRBV7-9
CDR3 DNA: TGTGCCAGCCGGGACAGAGGTTACGAGCAGTACTTC
CDR3 protein: CASRDRGYEQYF

D gene: TRBD2
clone size: -
J gene: TRBJ2-1
V gene: TRBV4-3
CDR3 DNA: TGCGCCAGCAGCCAAGATGTAGCGGGGGGGTTGAATGAGCAGTTCTTC
CDR3 protein: CASSQDVAGGLNEQFF

D gene: -
clone size: once
J gene: TRBJ1-5
V gene: TRBV21-1
CDR3 DNA: TGTGCCAGCAGCAAGTACAGGGGGCTCTGCAATCAGCCCCAGCATTTT
CDR3 protein: CASSKYRGLCNQPQHF

D gene: -
clone size: -
J gene: TRBJ1-2
V gene: TRBV11-3
CDR3 DNA: TGTGCCAGCAGCTTAGACGGGGGGCGCGGATCTGGCTACACCTTC
CDR3 protein: CASSLDGGRGSGYTF

D gene: TRBD1
clone size: -
J gene: TRBJ1-4
V gene: TRBV5-6
CDR3 DNA: TGTGCCAGCAGCTTGGTGCTAGGGCAGGGGGCTGAAAAACTGTTTTTT
CDR3 protein: CASSLVLGQGAEKLFF

D gene: TRBD1
clone size: -
J gene: TRBJ2-3
V gene: TRBV29-1
CDR3 DNA: TGCAGCGTTGGGGGGACAGCGAGCACAGATACGCAGTATTTT
CDR3 protein: CSVGGTASTDTQYF

D gene: TRBD1
clone size: -
J gene: TRBJ1-3
V gene: TRBV6-5
CDR3 DNA: TGTGCCAGCAGTCGGGACAGGCAAGGAAACACCATATATTTT
CDR3 protein: CASSRDRQGNTIYF

D gene: -
clone size: once
J gene: TRBJ1-3
V gene: TRBV9
CDR3 DNA: TGTGCCAGCAGCTATCGAGGGGACACTGGAAACACCATATATTTT
CDR3 protein: CASSYRGDTGNTIYF

D gene: TRBD1
clone size: -
J gene: TRBJ1-6
V gene: TRBV6-1
CDR3 DNA: TGTGCCAGCAGTGAGGACAGGGCGGGCAATTCACCCCTCCACTTT
CDR3 protein: CASSEDRAGNSPLHF

D gene: -
clone size: -
J gene: TRBJ1-1
V gene: TRBV7-9
CDR3 DNA: TGTGCCAGCGGTATGGGACTTTTGAACACTGAAGCTTTCTTT
CDR3 protein: CASGMGLLNTEAFF

D gene: -
clone size: -
J gene: TRBJ1-4
V gene: TRBV7-9
CDR3 DNA: TGTGCCAGCAGTTCGGGACAATACGGCAATGAAAAACTGTTTTTT
CDR3 protein: CASSSGQYGNEKLFF

D gene: TRBD2
clone size: -
J gene: TRBJ2-7
V gene: TRBV20-1
CDR3 DNA: TGCAGTGCTAGTTTACTAGCGCGGTATGGCGAGCAGTACTTC
CDR3 protein: CSASLLARYGEQYF

D gene: TRBD2
clone size: -
J gene: TRBJ2-3
V gene: TRBV27
CDR3 DNA: TGTGCCAGCAGTTTAGGAACTAGCGGGGTATCGTATTTT
CDR3 protein: CASSLGTSGVSYF

D gene: TRBD1
clone size: -
J gene: TRBJ1-2
V gene: TRBV5-6
CDR3 DNA: TGTGCCAGCAGCTTGGTAATACAGGGGACTTCCTATGGCTACACCTTC
CDR3 protein: CASSLVIQGTSYGYTF

D gene: TRBD1
clone size: -
J gene: TRBJ2-7
V gene: TRBV28
CDR3 DNA: TGTGCCACCCAGTTTTGGGGGCCGACAGGGAGCGAGCAGTACTTC
CDR3 protein: CATQFWGPTGSEQYF

D gene: TRBD2
clone size: -
J gene: TRBJ2-3
V gene: TRBV5-1
CDR3 DNA: TGCGCCAGCAGCTTGGTGACTAGCGGGGGCGGAGATACGCAGTATTTT
CDR3 protein: CASSLVTSGGGDTQYF

D gene: TRBD1
clone size: -
J gene: TRBJ1-2
V gene: TRBV5-6
CDR3 DNA: TGTGCCAGCAGCTTCAACAGGGGGGACGATGGCTACACCTTC
CDR3 protein: CASSFNRGDDGYTF

D gene: -
clone size: -
J gene: TRBJ2-6
V gene: TRBV5-4
CDR3 DNA: TGTGCCAGCAGAAGTACAGGGGGGGCTGGGGCCAACGTCCTGACTTTC
CDR3 protein: CASRSTGGAGANVLTF

D gene: -
clone size: -
J gene: TRBJ1-3
V gene: TRBV2
CDR3 DNA: TGTGCCAGCAGTCAGGGGCGAAAAGTTCAAGGAAACACCATATATTTT
CDR3 protein: CASSQGRKVQGNTIYF

D gene: -
clone size: -
J gene: TRBJ1-2
V gene: TRBV7-8
CDR3 DNA: TGTGCCAGCAGCCCCTCGTGGGGCACGGATAACTATGGCTACACCTTC
CDR3 protein: CASSPSWGTDNYGYTF

D gene: -
clone size: -
J gene: TRBJ2-7
V gene: TRBV28
CDR3 DNA: TGTGCCAGCGATGATCGGGCGCGGGGTTGGGGGCAGTACTTC
CDR3 protein: CASDDRARGWGQYF

D gene: -
clone size: -
J gene: TRBJ2-3
V gene: TRBV29-1
CDR3 DNA: TGCAGCGTTGAAAGACTATACACAGATACGCAGTATTTT
CDR3 protein: CSVERLYTDTQYF

D gene: -
clone size: -
J gene: TRBJ2-5
V gene: TRBV4-1
CDR3 DNA: TGCGCCAGCAGCCTTGGGAGACCCTCGTGGGAGACCCAGTACTTC
CDR3 protein: CASSLGRPSWETQYF

D gene: TRBD2
clone size: -
J gene: TRBJ2-1
V gene: TRBV9
CDR3 DNA: TGTGCCAGCAGCGTAGGGACTAGAAACTACAATGAGCAGTTCTTC
CDR3 protein: CASSVGTRNYNEQFF

D gene: TRBD2
clone size: -
J gene: TRBJ2-3
V gene: TRBV2
CDR3 DNA: TGTGCCACCCTAGCGGCGGGTTTACTTACGCAGTATTTT
CDR3 protein: CATLAAGLLTQYF

D gene: TRBD2
clone size: -
J gene: TRBJ2-7
V gene: TRBV7-8
CDR3 DNA: TGTGCCAGCAGCCCTAGCGGGACTAGGTCCTACGAGCAGTACTTC
CDR3 protein: CASSPSGTRSYEQYF

D gene: TRBD2
clone size: -
J gene: TRBJ2-5
V gene: TRBV9
CDR3 DNA: TGTGCCAGCAACCGCGGGGGGGTAGAGACCCAGTACTTC
CDR3 protein: CASNRGGVETQYF

D gene: -
clone size: -
J gene: TRBJ1-4
V gene: TRBV19
CDR3 DNA: TGTGCCACCTCGCGACAGATCCTCCAGTTGAATGGTGAAAAACTGTTTTTT
CDR3 protein: CATSRQILQLNGEKLFF

D gene: TRBD1
clone size: -
J gene: TRBJ1-6
V gene: TRBV27
CDR3 DNA: TGTGCCAGCAGTTTAGGGGACAGGGGGCGATTTTCACCCCTCCACTTT
CDR3 protein: CASSLGDRGRFSPLHF